This T cell receptor (beta chain) was captured by sequencing in a study of CD8 T cells in ankylosing spondylitis. Points from the study as a whole: Matched synovial fluid from ankylosing spondylitis patients was reported to be enriched for disease-linked clones.

Of note for this clonotype: As yet, its antigen is unknown.

Researchers built TCR beta libraries using quantitative 5'-RACE with molecular barcodes. Each CDR3 protein is one row after TCRdb ran MiXCR on the 5' RACE reads. The sample carries 150,000 to 200,000 distinct CDR3 sequences, roughly 10% recorded once. This CDR3 has 12 amino acids. Per the germline V gene, CDR1 is SQVTM and CDR2 is ANQGSEA. Trimming took off 4 bases at V and 1 base at J, with 8 bases between the two ends. This chain joins TRBV29-1 and TRBJ2-7; D unresolved. The TCR comes from a female donor with ankylosing spondylitis or in good health (not recorded which). Sample: blood, either unsorted or a sorted T cell fraction (not recorded which). CDR3 DNA sequence: TGCAGCGTTGGAGAACCTTCCTACGAGCAGTACTTC. It translates to CSVGEPSYEQYF.